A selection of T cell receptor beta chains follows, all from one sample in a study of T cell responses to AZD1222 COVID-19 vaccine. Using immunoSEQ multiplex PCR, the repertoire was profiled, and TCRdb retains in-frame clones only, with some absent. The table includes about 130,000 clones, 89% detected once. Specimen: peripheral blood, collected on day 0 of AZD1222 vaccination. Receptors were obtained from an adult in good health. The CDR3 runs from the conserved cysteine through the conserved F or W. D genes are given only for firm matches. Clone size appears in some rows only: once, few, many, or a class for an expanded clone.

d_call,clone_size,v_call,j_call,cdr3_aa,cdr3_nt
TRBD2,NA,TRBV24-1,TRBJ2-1,CATSETSGTSYNEQFF,TGTGCCACCAGTGAAACTAGCGGGACCTCCTACAATGAGCAGTTCTTC
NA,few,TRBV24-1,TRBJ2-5,CATSERKKREESQYF,TGTGCCACCAGTGAGCGCAAAAAAAGGGAAGAGTCCCAGTACTTC
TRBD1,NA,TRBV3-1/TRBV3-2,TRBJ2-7,CASSPTGSYEQYF,TGTGCCAGCAGCCCGACAGGGTCCTACGAGCAGTACTTC
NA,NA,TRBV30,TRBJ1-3,CAWSVIGNTIYF,TGTGCCTGGAGTGTAATCGGAAACACCATATATTTT
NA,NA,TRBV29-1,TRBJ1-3,CSVVEGALSGNTIYF,TGCAGCGTTGTTGAGGGCGCGCTATCTGGAAACACCATATATTTT
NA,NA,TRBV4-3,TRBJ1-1,CASSQGFRVDTEAFF,TGCGCCAGCAGCCAAGGTTTCAGGGTCGACACTGAAGCTTTCTTT
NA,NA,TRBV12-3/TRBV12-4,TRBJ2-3,CAGGARTDTQYF,TGTGCCGGGGGGGCAAGGACAGATACGCAGTATTTT
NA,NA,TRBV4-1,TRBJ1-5,CASSPRAPAGQPQHF,TGCGCCAGCAGCCCTCGGGCTCCGGCAGGTCAGCCCCAGCATTTT
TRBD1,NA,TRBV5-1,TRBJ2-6,CASSRGQGDSGANVLTF,TGCGCCAGCAGCCGGGGACAGGGAGACTCTGGGGCCAACGTCCTGACTTTC
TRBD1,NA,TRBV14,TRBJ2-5,CASSQEFDNRGKETQYF,TGTGCCAGCAGCCAAGAATTTGATAACAGGGGAAAAGAGACCCAGTACTTC
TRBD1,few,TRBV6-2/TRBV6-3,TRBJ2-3,CASSPLGQGFDTQYF,TGTGCCAGCAGTCCCCTGGGACAGGGGTTTGATACGCAGTATTTT
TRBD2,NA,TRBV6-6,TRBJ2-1,CASRRSSGSSYNEQFF,TGTGCCAGCAGACGATCTAGCGGGAGCTCCTACAATGAGCAGTTCTTC
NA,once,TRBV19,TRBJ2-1,CASSMPFGVYNEQFF,TGTGCCAGTAGTATGCCTTTCGGGGTCTACAATGAGCAGTTCTTC
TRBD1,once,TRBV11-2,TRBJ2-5,CASSFTGTGRQETQYF,TGTGCCAGCAGCTTTACCGGGACAGGGCGCCAAGAGACCCAGTACTTC
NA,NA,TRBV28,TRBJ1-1,CASREGRAFF,TGTGCCAGCAGGGAAGGACGAGCTTTCTTT
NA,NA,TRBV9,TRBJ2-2,CASSVEGTTGELFF,TGTGCCAGCAGCGTAGAGGGCACGACCGGGGAGCTGTTTTTT
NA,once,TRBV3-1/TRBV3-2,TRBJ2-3,CASSQEGGRPDTQYF,TGTGCCAGCAGCCAAGAAGGGGGACGACCAGATACGCAGTATTTT
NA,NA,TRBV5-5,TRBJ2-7,CASSLAGRDGTYEQYF,TGTGCCAGCAGCTTGGCGGGCCGGGACGGGACCTACGAGCAGTACTTC
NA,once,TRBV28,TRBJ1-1,CASRPSLGTVNTEAFF,TGTGCCAGCAGACCCTCCCTCGGGACGGTGAACACTGAAGCTTTCTTT
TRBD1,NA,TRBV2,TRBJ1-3,CASSEQGGSGNTIYF,TGTGCCAGCAGTGAGCAGGGGGGCTCTGGAAACACCATATATTTT
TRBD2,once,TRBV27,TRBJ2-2,CASSFGLAGAPQGGELFF,TGTGCCAGCAGTTTCGGCCTAGCGGGAGCCCCGCAGGGCGGGGAGCTGTTTTTT
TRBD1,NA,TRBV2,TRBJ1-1,CASSGTGANTEAFF,TGTGCCAGCAGTGGGACAGGGGCAAACACTGAAGCTTTCTTT
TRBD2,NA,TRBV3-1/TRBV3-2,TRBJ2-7,CASSCMNWTSGIYYEQYF,TGTGCCAGCAGCTGCATGAATTGGACTAGCGGGATTTACTACGAGCAGTACTTC
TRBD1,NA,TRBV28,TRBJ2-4,CASSPRDRAKNIQYF,TGTGCCAGCAGCCCTCGGGACAGGGCCAAAAACATTCAGTACTTC
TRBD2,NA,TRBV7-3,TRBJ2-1,CASSLRLAGAGEQFF,TGTGCCAGCAGCCTCCGACTAGCGGGAGCTGGTGAGCAGTTCTTC
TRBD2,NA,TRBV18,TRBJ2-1,CASSTSGSYNEQFF,TGTGCCAGCTCGACTAGCGGGAGTTACAATGAGCAGTTCTTC
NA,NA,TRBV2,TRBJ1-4,CASSRGEKLFF,TGTGCCAGCAGCAGAGGGGAAAAACTGTTTTTT
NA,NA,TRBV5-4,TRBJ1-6,CAMASGATYNSPLHF,TGTGCCATGGCCTCGGGGGCGACGTATAATTCACCCCTCCACTTT
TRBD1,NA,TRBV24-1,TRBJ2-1,CATSRTGNNEQFF,TGTGCCACCAGTCGGACAGGGAACAATGAGCAGTTCTTC
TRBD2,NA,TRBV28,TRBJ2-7,CASSIWGRAFNEQYF,TGTGCCAGCAGTATTTGGGGGAGGGCCTTCAACGAGCAGTACTTC
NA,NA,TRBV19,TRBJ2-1,CASSILAGEYEQFF,TGTGCCAGTAGTATTCTTGCAGGTGAGTATGAGCAGTTCTTC
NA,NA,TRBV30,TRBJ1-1,CAWNRGQNTEAFF,TGTGCCTGGAACCGGGGACAGAACACTGAAGCTTTCTTT
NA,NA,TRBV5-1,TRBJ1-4,CASSSGTTNEKLFF,TGCGCCAGCAGTTCCGGGACAACTAATGAAAAACTGTTTTTT
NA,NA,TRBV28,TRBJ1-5,CASSFIRVSGNQPQHF,TGTGCCAGCAGTTTCATCAGGGTGAGCGGCAATCAGCCCCAGCATTTT
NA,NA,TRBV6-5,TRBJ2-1,CASSPQGNEQFF,TGTGCCAGCAGTCCCCAAGGGAATGAGCAGTTCTTC
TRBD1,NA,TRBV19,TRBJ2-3,CASSQDRVIQDTQYF,TGTGCCAGTAGTCAGGACAGGGTGATACAAGATACGCAGTATTTT
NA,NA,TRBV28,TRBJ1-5,CASSLIAGGQPQHF,TGTGCCAGCAGTTTAATCGCAGGAGGACAGCCCCAGCATTTT
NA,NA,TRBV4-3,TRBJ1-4,CASGKTGATNEKLFF,TGCGCCAGCGGAAAAACAGGTGCAACTAATGAAAAACTGTTTTTT
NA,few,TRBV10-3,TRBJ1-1,CAIINPDGTNTEAFF,TGTGCCATCATTAACCCCGACGGGACTAACACTGAAGCTTTCTTT
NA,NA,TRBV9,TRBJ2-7,CASSAAVGGYEQYF,TGTGCCAGCAGCGCGGCAGTTGGGGGCTACGAGCAGTACTTC
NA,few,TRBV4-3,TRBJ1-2,CASSQDWGQVYGYTF,TGCGCCAGCAGCCAAGATTGGGGTCAGGTCTATGGCTACACCTTC
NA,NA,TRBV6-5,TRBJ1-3,CASSYSLVSGNTIYF,TGTGCCAGCAGTTACTCCCTAGTCTCTGGAAACACCATATATTTT
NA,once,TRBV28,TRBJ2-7,CASSHTLGVLYEQYF,TGTGCCAGCAGTCATACTCTCGGGGTCCTCTACGAGCAGTACTTC
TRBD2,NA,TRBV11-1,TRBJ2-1,CASSPGTSGSYNEQFF,TGTGCCAGCAGCCCCGGGACTAGCGGGAGTTACAATGAGCAGTTCTTC